Listed here is a single TCR beta chain. What this receptor recognizes is not known. Compared with germline, one end of the junction differs, possibly owing to a read error. No patient had received any treatment before thyroid surgery. Using T-cell receptor beta sequencing, the researchers looked back retrospectively at clinical samples from patients, gathered between about 2012 and 2018. The source of the sample is a study of metastatic and nonmetastatic thyroid tumors (dated by TCRdb to 2020 to 2022). For the wider study: Repertoires from peripheral blood and from tumor or nodule tissue samples of malignant and benign thyroid patients were compared. Broader findings and caveats from the paper: In both blood and tumor samples, malignant tumors were reported to have significantly higher TCR beta diversity than benign nodules.

From a lookup of the germline V gene (reference sequence), CDR1 and CDR2 are GTSNPN and SVGIG. The CDR3, cysteine through phenylalanine, is 15 amino acids long. Here the CDR3 DNA is all that survives: 45 bases in frame from base 1. Libraries were built with PCR. Sequenced on an Illumina HiSeq 4000. High-throughput sequencing was used to profile the TCR beta-chain CDR3 region of every patient. In the original analysis: CDR3 differences across clinicopathological groups were used to build a classifier for discriminating distant-metastatic papillary thyroid cancer patients. The Shannon index was used to measure repertoire diversity, and the Morisita-Horn index was used to measure how similar tumor and blood repertoires were. TCRdb applied fastp at Q25 and MiXCR to the public reads, then kept only in-frame beta chains. The V and J calls and clone size are TCRdb's, not the authors'. The sample table lists around 40,000 clones, about 24% of them with a count of one. About 8.9% of the sample is in the top ten clones.

Sequenced: blood. The sequence was collected from a female donor with papillary thyroid cancer or a benign thyroid nodule (not recorded which). Some clones in this sample may be carry-over from other donors' samples. The chain is assembled from TRBV30 and TRBJ2-3, with the D gene too uncertain to name. The CDR3 reads as follows: CACSVEWGGTDTQYF. The base sequence is TGTGCCTGTAGTGTAGAGTGGGGTGGCACAGATACACAGTATTTT.